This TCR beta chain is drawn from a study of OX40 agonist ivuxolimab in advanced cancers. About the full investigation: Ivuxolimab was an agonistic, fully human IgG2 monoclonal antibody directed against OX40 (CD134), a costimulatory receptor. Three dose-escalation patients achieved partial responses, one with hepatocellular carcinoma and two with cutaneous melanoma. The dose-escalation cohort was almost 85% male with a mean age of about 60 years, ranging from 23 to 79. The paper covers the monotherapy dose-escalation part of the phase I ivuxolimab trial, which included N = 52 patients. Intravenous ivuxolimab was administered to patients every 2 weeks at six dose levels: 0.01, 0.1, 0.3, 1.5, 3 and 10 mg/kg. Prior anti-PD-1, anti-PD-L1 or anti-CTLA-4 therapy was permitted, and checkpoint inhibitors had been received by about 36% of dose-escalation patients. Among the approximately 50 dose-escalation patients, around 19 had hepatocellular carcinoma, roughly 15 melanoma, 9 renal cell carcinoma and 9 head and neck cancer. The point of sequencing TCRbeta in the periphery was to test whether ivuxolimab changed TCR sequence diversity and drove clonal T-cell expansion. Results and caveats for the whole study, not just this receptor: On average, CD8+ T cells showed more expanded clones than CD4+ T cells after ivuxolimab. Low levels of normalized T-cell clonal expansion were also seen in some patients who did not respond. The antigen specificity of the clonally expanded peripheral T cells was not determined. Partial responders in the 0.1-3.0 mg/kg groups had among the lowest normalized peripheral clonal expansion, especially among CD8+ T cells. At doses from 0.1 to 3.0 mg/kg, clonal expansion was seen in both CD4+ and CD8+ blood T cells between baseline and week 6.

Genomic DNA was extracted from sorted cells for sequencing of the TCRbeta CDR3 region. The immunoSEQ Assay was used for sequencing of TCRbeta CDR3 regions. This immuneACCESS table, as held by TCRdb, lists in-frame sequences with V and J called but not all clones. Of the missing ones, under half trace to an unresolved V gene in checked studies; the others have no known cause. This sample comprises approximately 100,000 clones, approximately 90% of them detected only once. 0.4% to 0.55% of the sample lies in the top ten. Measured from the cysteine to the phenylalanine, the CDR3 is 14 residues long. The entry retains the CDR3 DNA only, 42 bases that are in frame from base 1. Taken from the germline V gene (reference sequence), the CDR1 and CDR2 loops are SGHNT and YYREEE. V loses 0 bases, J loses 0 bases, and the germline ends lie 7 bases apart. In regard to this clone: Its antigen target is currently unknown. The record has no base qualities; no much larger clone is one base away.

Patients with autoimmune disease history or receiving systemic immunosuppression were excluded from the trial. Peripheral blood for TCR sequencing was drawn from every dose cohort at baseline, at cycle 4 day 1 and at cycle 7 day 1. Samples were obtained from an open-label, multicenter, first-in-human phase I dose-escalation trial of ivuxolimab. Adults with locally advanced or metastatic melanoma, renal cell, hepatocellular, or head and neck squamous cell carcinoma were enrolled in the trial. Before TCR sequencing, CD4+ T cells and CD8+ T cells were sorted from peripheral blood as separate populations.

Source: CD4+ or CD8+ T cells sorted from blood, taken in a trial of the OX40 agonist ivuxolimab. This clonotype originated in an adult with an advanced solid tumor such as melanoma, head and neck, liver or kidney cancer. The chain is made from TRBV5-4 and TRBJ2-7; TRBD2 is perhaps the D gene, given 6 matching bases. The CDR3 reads CASSLDGGSYEQYF. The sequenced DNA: TGTGCCAGCAGCTTGGACGGGGGCTCCTACGAGCAGTACTTC.